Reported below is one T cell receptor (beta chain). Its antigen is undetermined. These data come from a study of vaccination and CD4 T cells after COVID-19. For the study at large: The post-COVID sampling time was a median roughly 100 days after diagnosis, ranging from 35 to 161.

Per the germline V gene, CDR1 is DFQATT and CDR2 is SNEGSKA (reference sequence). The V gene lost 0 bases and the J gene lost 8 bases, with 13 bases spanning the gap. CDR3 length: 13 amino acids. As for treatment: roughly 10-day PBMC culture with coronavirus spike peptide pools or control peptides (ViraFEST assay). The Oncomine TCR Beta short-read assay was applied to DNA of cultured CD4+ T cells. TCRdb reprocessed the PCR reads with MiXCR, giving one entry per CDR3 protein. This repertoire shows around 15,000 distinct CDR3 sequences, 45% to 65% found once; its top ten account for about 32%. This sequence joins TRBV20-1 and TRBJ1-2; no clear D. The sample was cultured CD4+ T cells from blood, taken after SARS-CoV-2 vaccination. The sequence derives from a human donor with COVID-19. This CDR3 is CSARDISASGYTF. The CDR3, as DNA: TGCAGTGCTAGAGATATTTCAGCGAGCGGCTACACCTTC.